This T cell receptor beta chain was observed in a study of CD8 T cells in Susac syndrome. The germline V and J ends were trimmed by 0 bases and 3 bases, with 18 bases remaining between them. There are 17 residues in the CDR3. Germline CDR1 SGHRS, CDR2 YFSETQ. The RNA, about 0.45 to 1 ug, was put through reverse transcription using random hexamers. TCRdb independently ran MiXCR on the immunoSEQ multiplex PCR reads; one entry per CDR3 protein. Of about 430,000 distinct CDR3 sequences listed, approximately 85% are singletons. The sequenced sample was CD8+ T cells from PBMCs. The chain joins TRBV5-1 to TRBJ1-1; tentative D call: TRBD1 (6 bases). The TCR was taken from a human donor with multiple sclerosis. CDR3 loop: CASSLVGYRVVDTEAFF. The CDR3 DNA reads TGCGCCAGCAGCTTGGTGGGATACAGGGTGGTGGACACTGAAGCTTTCTTT.